This T cell receptor (beta chain) emerged from a study of T-cell memory formation after mild COVID-19 (dated by TCRdb to the early 2020s). A note on the overall study: TCR sequence clusters from the two donors were largely donor specific. The cohort was made up of two young adult volunteers, one female and one male, who were previously healthy. In two donors, T-cell clones that expanded and contracted after mild COVID-19 were followed by sequencing TCRalpha and TCRbeta repertoires longitudinally. Results and caveats for the whole study, not just this receptor: Some responding clones were detected in pre-infection memory, suggesting pre-existing cross-reactive memory T cells joined the SARS-CoV-2 response. Contracting CD4+ clones were found mainly in CM and EM memory subsets, while CD8+ clones were enriched in EMRA. Clones contracting from day 15 to 85 had balanced CD4/CD8 phenotypes, while a second wave expanding from day 15 to 37 was biased towards CD4+. Whether the second-wave clones peaking on day 37 were SARS-CoV-2 specific was not confirmed. Only a couple of mild cases were covered by the study, and larger cohorts that include severe cases with pre-infection samples were considered necessary.

Ten or more counts support this clonotype. Its antigen is currently not known. No base qualities exist here, and no much larger clone lies one base off it. The CDR3, cysteine through phenylalanine, is 16 amino acids long. The sequence is cut down to CDR3 DNA, 48 bases in frame from base 1. Sequences SGHTA (CDR1) and FQGNSA (CDR2) are obtained from the germline V gene. V is clipped by 0 bases and J by 0 bases, and the sequence between their germline boundaries is 12 bases long. PBMCs were isolated by Ficoll-Paque density gradient centrifugation. The sequencer listed for this sample is Illumina NovaSeq 6000. TCRalpha and TCRbeta cDNA libraries were built by 5'RACE with constant-segment primers, adding sample barcodes and unique molecular identifiers. RNA was extracted from every sample with Trizol reagent. The libraries were amplified in two PCR steps, and the second step added a second sample barcode and Illumina TruSeq adapters. The libraries were sequenced on an Illumina NovaSeq using 2 x 150 bp paired-end reads. Per the source publication's procedure: The reads were demultiplexed and collapsed into UMI-guided consensus sequences using migec v1.2.7. Using mixcr v2.1.11, UMI consensuses were aligned to TRA and TRB V and J templates and then assembled into clonotypes. Clonotypes were classified as expanded or contracted when called significant by both edgeR and NoisET, with noise models trained on biological replicates. For edgeR calls, the thresholds were a false discovery rate-adjusted p below 0.01 and a log2 fold-change of 1. As an exploratory analysis of dynamics, max-normalized trajectories of the 1000 most abundant clonotypes were examined by PCA with hierarchical clustering. Each responding clone was given a CD4 or CD8 phenotype based on the CD4+ and CD8+ repertoires, which had been sequenced separately. TCRdb took the public reads, trimmed them with fastp at Q25, ran MiXCR for clone calling and kept in-frame beta chains. Merged by CDR3 protein, the rows form single entries marked with the most common genes and DNA. The V and J calls, along with clone size, are taken from TCRdb and not from the paper's own processing. This sample has hundreds of thousands of distinct CDR3 sequences in its table, and around 27% of those were observed once. The top ten hold 13% of the sample.

The TCR sequence derives from an adult woman who had mild COVID-19 (a few samples of this study predate the infection). The sample titles of this study are shuffled in the database, so cell type and time point are left out; the donor was told from shared clones. This sequence uses TRBV7-2 and TRBJ2-7; a tentative D match to TRBD2 spans 6 bases. The sample was PBMCs or a T cell subset sorted from them (not recorded which). At the DNA level, the sequence is TGTGCCAGCAGCTTAGCGGCGGGGCCGCCCTCCTACGAGCAGTACTTC. It translates to CASSLAAGPPSYEQYF.